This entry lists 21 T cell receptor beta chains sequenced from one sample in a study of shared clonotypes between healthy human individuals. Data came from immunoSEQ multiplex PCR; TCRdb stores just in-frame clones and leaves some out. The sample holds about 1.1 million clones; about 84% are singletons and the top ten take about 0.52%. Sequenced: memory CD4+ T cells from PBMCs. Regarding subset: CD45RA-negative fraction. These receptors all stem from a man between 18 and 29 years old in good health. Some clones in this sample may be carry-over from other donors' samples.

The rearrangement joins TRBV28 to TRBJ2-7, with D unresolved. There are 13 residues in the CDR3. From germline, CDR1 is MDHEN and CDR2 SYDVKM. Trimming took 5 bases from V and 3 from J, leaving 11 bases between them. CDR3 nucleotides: TGTGCCAGCAGTAGGACGGGCGGCTACGAGCAGTACTTC. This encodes CASSRTGGYEQYF.

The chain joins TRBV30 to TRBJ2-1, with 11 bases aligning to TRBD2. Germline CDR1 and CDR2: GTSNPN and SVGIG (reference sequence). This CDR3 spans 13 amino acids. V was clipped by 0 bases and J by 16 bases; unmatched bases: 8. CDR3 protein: CAWSVGLAVTLFF. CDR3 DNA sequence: TGTGCCTGGAGTGTGGGACTAGCGGTAACCCTCTTCTTC.

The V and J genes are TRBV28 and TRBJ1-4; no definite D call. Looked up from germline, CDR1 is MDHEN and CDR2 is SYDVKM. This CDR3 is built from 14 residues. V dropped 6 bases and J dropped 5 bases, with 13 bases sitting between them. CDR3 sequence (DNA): TGTGCCAGCAGAAGGCGGATCACCAATGAAAAACTGTTTTTT. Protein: CASRRRITNEKLFF. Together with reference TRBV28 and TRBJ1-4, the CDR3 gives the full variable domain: DVKVTQSSRYLVKRTGEKVFLECVQDMDHENMFWYRQDPGLGLRLIYFSYDVKMKEKGDIPEGYSVSREKKERFSLILESASTNQTSMYLCASRRRITNEKLFFGSGTQLSVL.

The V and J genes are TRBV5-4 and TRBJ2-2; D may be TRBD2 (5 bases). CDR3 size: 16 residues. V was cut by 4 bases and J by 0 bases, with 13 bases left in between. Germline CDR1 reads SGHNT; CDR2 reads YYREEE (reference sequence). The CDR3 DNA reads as TGTGCCAGCAGCCCTCTGCCGGGAACGAACACCGGGGAGCTGTTTTTT. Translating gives CASSPLPGTNTGELFF. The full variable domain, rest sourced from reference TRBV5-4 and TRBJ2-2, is ETGVTQSPTHLIKTRGQQVTLRCSSQSGHNTVSWYQQALGQGPQFIFQYYREEENGRGNFPPRFSGLQFPNYSSELNVNALELDDSALYLCASSPLPGTNTGELFFGEGSRLTVL.

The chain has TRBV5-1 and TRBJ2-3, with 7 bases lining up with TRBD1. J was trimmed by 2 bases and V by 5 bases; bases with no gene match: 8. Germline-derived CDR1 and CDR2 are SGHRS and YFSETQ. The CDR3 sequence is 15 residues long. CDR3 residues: CASRSGTASTDTQYF. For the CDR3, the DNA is TGCGCCAGCAGGTCCGGGACAGCCTCCACAGATACGCAGTATTTT.

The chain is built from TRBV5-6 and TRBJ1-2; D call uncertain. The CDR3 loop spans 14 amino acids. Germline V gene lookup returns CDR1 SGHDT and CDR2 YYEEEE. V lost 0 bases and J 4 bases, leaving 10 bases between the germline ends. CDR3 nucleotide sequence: TGTGCCAGCAGCTTGGAGATGGGCGGCTATGGCTACACCTTC. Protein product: CASSLEMGGYGYTF.

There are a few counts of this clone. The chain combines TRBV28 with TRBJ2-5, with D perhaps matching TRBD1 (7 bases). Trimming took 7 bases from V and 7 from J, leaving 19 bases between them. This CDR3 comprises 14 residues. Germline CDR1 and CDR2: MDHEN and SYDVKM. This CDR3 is CASIDRAVGGTQYF. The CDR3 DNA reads TGTGCCAGCATCGACAGGGCCGTCGGGGGGACCCAGTACTTC.

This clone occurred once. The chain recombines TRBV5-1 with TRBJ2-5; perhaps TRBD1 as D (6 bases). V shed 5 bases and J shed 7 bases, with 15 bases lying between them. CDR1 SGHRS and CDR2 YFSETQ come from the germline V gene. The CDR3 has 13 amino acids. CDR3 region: CASRDRPEGTQYF. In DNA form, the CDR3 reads TGCGCCAGCAGGGACAGACCCGAGGGGACCCAGTACTTC.

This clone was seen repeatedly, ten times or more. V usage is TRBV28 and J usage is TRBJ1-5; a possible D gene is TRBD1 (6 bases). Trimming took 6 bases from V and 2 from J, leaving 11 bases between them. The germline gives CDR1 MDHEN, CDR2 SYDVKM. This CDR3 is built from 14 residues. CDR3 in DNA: TGTGCCAGCAGCCGGGGGGCAGGCAATCAGCCCCAGCATTTT. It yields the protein CASSRGAGNQPQHF.

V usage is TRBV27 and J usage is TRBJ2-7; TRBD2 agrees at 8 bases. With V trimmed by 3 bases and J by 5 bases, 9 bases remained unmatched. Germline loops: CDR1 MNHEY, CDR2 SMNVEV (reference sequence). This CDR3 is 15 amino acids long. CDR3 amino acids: CASSLVSGSSDEQYF. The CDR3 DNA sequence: TGTGCCAGCAGTTTGGTGAGCGGGAGTAGTGACGAGCAGTACTTC.

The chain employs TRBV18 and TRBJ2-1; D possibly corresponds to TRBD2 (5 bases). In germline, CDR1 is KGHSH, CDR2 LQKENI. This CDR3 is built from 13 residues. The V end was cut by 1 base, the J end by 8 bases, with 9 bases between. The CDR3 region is CASSPRGADEQFF. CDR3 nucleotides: TGTGCCAGCTCACCACGGGGAGCGGATGAGCAGTTCTTC. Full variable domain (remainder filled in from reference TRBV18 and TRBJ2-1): NAGVMQNPRHLVRRRGQEARLRCSPMKGHSHVYWYRQLPEEGLKFMVYLQKENIIDESGMPKERFSAEFPKEGPSILRIQQVVRGDSAAYFCASSPRGADEQFFGPGTRLTVL.

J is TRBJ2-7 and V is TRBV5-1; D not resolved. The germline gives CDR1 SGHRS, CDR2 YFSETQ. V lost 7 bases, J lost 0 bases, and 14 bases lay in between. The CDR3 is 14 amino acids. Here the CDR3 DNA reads TGCGCCAGCCGCGTGACTCTTGGCTCCTACGAGCAGTACTTC. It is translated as CASRVTLGSYEQYF.

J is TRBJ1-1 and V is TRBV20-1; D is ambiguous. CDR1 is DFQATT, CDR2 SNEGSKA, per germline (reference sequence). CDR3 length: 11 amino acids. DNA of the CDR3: TGCATCGGGAGGCGTGACACTGAAGCTTTCTTT. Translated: CIGRRDTEAFF.

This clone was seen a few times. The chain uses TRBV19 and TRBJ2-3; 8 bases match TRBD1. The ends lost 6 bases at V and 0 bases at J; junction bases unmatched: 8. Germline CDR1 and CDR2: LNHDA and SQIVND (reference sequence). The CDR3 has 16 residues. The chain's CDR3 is CASRRWGQASTDTQYF. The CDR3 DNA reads TGTGCCAGTAGAAGGTGGGGACAGGCTAGCACAGATACGCAGTATTTT. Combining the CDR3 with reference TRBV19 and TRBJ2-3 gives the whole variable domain DGGITQSPKYLFRKEGQNVTLSCEQNLNHDAMYWYRQDPGQGLRLIYYSQIVNDFQKGDIAEGYSVSREKKESFPLTVTSAQKNPTAFYLCASRRWGQASTDTQYFGPGTRLTVL.

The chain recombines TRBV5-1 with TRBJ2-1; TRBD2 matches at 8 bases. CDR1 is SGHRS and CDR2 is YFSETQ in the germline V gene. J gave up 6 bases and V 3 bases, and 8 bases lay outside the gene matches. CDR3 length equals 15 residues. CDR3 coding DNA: TGCGCCAGCAGCTGGACAGCGGGAGTCCCCAATGAGCAGTTCTTC. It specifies CASSWTAGVPNEQFF.

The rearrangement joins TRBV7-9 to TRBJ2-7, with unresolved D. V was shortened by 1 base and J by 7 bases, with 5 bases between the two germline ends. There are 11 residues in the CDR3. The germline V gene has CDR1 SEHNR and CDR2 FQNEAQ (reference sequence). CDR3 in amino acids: CASSLEVEQYF. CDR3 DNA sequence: TGTGCCAGCAGCTTAGAAGTGGAGCAGTACTTC.

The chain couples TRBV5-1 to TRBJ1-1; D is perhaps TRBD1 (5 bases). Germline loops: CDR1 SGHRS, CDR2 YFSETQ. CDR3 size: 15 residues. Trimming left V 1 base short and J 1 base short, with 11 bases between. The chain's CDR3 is CASSLWGVPNTEAFF. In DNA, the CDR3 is TGCGCCAGCAGCTTGTGGGGCGTCCCGAACACTGAAGCTTTCTTT.

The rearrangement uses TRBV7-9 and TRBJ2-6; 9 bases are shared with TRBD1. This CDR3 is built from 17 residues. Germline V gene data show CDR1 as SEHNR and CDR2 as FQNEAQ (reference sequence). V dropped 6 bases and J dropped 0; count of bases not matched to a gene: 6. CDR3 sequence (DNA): TGTGCCAGCAGAGGGGACAGGGCGAGCTCTGGGGCCAACGTCCTGACTTTC. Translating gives CASRGDRASSGANVLTF.

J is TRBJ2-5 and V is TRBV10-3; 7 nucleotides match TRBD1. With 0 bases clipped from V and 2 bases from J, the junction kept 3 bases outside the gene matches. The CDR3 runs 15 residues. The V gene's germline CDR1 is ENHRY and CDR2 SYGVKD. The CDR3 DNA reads TGTGCCATCAGTGAGTCGAACAGGGGTCAAGAGACCCAGTACTTC. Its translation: CAISESNRGQETQYF.

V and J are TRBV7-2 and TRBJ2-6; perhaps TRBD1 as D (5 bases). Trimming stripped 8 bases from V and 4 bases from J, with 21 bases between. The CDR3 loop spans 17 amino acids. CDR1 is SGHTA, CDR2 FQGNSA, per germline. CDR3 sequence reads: CASLRGVALGGANVLTF. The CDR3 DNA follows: TGTGCCAGCCTAAGGGGCGTGGCCCTAGGAGGGGCCAACGTCCTGACTTTC.

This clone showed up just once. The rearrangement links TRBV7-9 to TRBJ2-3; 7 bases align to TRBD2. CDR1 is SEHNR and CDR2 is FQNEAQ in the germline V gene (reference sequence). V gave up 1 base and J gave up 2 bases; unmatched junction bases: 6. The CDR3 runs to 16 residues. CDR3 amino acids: CASSLELAVPTDTQYF. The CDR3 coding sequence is TGTGCCAGCAGCTTAGAGCTAGCGGTCCCCACAGATACGCAGTATTTT.